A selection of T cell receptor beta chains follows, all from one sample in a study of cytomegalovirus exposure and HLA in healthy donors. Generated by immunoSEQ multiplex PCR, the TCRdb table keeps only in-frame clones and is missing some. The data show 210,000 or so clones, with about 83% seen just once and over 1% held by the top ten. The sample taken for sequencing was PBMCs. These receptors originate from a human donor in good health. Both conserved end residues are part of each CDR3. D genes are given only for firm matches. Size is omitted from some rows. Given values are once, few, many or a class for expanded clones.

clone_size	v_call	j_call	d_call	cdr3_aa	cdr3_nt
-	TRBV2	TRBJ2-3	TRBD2	CASSLGEGNTQYF	TGTGCCAGCAGTCTAGGGGAGGGTAATACGCAGTATTTT
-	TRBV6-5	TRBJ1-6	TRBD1	CASRKPGQPNSPLHF	TGTGCCAGCAGAAAACCGGGACAGCCAAATTCACCCCTCCACTTT
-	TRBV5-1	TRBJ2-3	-	CASSQGGSTDTQYF	TGCGCCAGCAGCCAGGGGGGTAGCACAGATACGCAGTATTTT
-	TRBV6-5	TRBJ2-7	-	CASSYEGIVPYEQYF	TGTGCCAGCAGTTACGAGGGCATCGTCCCCTACGAGCAGTACTTC
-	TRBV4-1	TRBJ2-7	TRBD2	CASSQGLAGTYEQYF	TGCGCCAGCAGCCAAGGACTAGCGGGAACCTACGAGCAGTACTTC
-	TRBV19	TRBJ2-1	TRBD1	CALIAGTGRNNEQFF	TGTGCTCTCATCGCCGGGACAGGCAGAAACAATGAGCAGTTCTTC
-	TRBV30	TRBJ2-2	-	CAWGTSGLGTGELFF	TGTGCCTGGGGCACCTCGGGACTTGGCACCGGGGAGCTGTTTTTT
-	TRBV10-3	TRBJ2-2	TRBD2	CAISSSGTSGRMNTGELFF	TGTGCCATCAGTTCTTCCGGGACTAGCGGGAGGATGAACACCGGGGAGCTGTTTTTT
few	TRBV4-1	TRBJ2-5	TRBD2	CASSQDRREGETQYF	TGCGCCAGCAGCCAAGATCGGCGGGAGGGAGAGACCCAGTACTTC
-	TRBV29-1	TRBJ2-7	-	CSVERQGLGEQYF	TGCAGCGTTGAACGGCAGGGATTGGGGGAGCAGTACTTC
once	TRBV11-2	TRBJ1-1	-	CASSFGLNTEAFF	TGTGCCAGCAGTTTCGGACTTAACACTGAAGCTTTCTTT
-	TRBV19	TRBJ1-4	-	CASSIRGAANEKLFF	TGTGCCAGTAGTATCAGGGGCGCAGCTAATGAAAAACTGTTTTTT
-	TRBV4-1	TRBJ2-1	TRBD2	CASSQEGAGGTHEQFF	TGCGCCAGCAGCCAAGAAGGAGCGGGAGGGACACATGAGCAGTTCTTC
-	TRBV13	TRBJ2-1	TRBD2	CASSLGGTSGRDEQFF	TGTGCCAGCAGCTTAGGAGGGACTAGCGGGAGGGATGAGCAGTTCTTC
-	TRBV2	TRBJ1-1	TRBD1	CASTPLGQGSPEAFF	TGTGCCAGCACCCCATTGGGACAGGGGAGTCCTGAAGCTTTCTTT
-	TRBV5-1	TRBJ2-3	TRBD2	CASSLGTSGIRSTDTQYF	TGCGCCAGCAGCTTGGGGACTAGCGGGATCAGAAGCACAGATACGCAGTATTTT
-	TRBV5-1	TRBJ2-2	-	CASSLSGYRGTGELFF	TGCGCCAGCAGCTTGTCTGGGTACCGAGGCACCGGGGAGCTGTTTTTT
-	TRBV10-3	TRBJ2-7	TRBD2	CAIRGIAGGPSKSYEQYF	TGTGCCATCAGGGGTATAGCGGGAGGGCCTTCGAAGTCCTACGAGCAGTACTTC
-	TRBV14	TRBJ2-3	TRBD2	CASSRGGLAGKDTQYF	TGTGCCAGCAGCCGAGGGGGACTAGCGGGAAAGGATACGCAGTATTTT
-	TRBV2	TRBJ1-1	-	CASSDIVGNTEAFF	TGTGCCAGCAGTGATATAGTCGGGAACACTGAAGCTTTCTTT
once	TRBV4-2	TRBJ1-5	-	CASSQDRGSNQPQHF	TGTGCCAGCAGCCAAGATCGAGGGAGCAATCAGCCCCAGCATTTT
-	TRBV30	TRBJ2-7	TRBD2	CAWSPTVLAGGDEPTYEQYF	TGTGCCTGGAGTCCCACGGTCCTAGCGGGAGGGGACGAACCTACCTACGAGCAGTACTTC
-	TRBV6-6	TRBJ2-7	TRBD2	CASSDRLAGAYEQYF	TGTGCCAGCAGTGACAGACTAGCGGGAGCCTACGAGCAGTACTTC
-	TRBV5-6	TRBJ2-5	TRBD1	CASSLGDRGQETQYF	TGTGCCAGCAGCTTGGGGGACAGGGGACAAGAGACCCAGTACTTC
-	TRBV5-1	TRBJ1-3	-	CASSSQGNGNTIYF	TGCGCCAGCAGCTCCCAGGGTAATGGAAACACCATATATTTT
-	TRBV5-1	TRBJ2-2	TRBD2	CASSLGLAGDPGTGELFF	TGCGCCAGCAGCTTGGGACTAGCGGGAGATCCGGGCACCGGGGAACTGTTTTTT
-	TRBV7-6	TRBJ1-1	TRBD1	CASSLGQGPPEAFF	TGTGCCAGCAGCTTGGGACAGGGGCCGCCTGAAGCTTTCTTT
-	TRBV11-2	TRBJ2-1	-	CASSLGAARGSEFF	TGTGCCAGCAGCTTAGGGGCCGCTAGGGGGTCGGAGTTCTTC
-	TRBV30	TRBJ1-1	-	CAWRWVGVSEAFF	TGTGCCTGGAGGTGGGTCGGGGTATCTGAAGCTTTCTTT
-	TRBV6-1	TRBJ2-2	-	CASSEFSGDTGELFF	TGTGCCAGCAGTGAATTTTCAGGGGACACCGGGGAGCTGTTTTTT
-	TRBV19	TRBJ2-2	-	CASSMGTGRETGELFF	TGTGCCAGTAGTATGGGAACAGGGAGGGAGACCGGGGAGCTGTTTTTT
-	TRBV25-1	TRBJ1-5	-	CANHGRVGKVNQPQHF	TGTGCCAACCACGGCAGGGTGGGAAAAGTCAATCAGCCCCAGCATTTT
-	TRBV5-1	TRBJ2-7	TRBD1	CASSLSTGNYEQYF	TGCGCCAGCAGCTTGTCGACAGGGAACTACGAGCAGTACTTC
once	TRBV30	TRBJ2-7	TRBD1	CAWSEMGQGAYEQYF	TGTGCCTGGAGTGAAATGGGACAGGGGGCCTACGAGCAGTACTTC
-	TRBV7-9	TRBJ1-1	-	CASSLVRAGTEAFF	TGTGCCAGCAGCTTAGTCAGGGCGGGAACTGAAGCTTTCTTT
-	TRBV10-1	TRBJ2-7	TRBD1	CASSGDRGNEQYF	TGCGCCAGCAGTGGGGACAGGGGGAACGAGCAGTACTTC
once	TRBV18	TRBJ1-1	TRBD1	CASSPVDRGNTEAFF	TGTGCCAGCTCACCCGTCGACAGGGGGAACACTGAAGCTTTCTTT
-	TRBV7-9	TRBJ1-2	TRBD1	CASSLDGTGGRYTF	TGTGCCAGCAGCTTAGATGGGACAGGGGGCCGCTACACCTTC
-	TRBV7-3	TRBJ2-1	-	CASSFDLSSYNEQFF	TGTGCCAGCAGCTTTGACTTGAGCTCCTACAATGAGCAGTTCTTC
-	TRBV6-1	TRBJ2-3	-	CASSEAKRDTQYF	TGTGCCAGCAGTGAAGCGAAGAGAGATACGCAGTATTTT
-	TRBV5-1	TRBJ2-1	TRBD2	CASSLAGGDNEQFF	TGCGCCAGCAGCTTGGCGGGAGGCGACAATGAGCAGTTCTTC
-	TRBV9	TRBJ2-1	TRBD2	CASSVAGTRHNEQFF	TGTGCCAGCAGCGTAGCCGGGACTAGACACAATGAGCAGTTCTTC
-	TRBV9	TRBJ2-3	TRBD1	CASTRGQGAGDTQYF	TGTGCCAGCACCAGGGGACAGGGGGCTGGAGATACGCAGTATTTT
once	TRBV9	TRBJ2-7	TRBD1	CASSLEAGTGSYEQYF	TGTGCCAGCAGCCTTGAAGCCGGGACAGGGTCCTACGAGCAGTACTTC
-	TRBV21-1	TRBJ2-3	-	CASSVADSTDTQYF	TGTGCCAGCAGTGTGGCAGATAGCACAGATACGCAGTATTTT
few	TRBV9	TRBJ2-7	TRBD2	CASSVGMGTTPQEQYF	TGTGCCAGCAGCGTAGGGATGGGGACTACACCTCAGGAGCAGTACTTC
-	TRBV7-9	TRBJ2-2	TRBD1	CASSLPRGRNTGELFF	TGTGCCAGCAGCCTACCCAGGGGGCGGAACACCGGGGAGCTGTTTTTT
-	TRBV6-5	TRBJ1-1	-	CASSYSGTNTEAFF	TGTGCCAGCAGTTACTCTGGCACGAACACTGAAGCTTTCTTT
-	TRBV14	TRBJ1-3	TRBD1	CASSLKPTGSGNTIYF	TGTGCCAGCAGCCTTAAACCGACAGGGTCTGGAAACACCATATATTTT
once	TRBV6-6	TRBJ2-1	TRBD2	CASSHGLAGTEGKAFF	TGTGCCAGCAGTCACGGACTAGCGGGGACAGAGGGGAAGGCGTTCTTC
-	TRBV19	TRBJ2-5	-	CASSLAGSETQYF	TGTGCCAGTAGTCTTGCAGGGTCGGAGACCCAGTACTTC
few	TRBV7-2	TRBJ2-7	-	CASSSFTGNEQYF	TGTGCCAGCAGCTCCTTTACAGGGAACGAGCAGTACTTC
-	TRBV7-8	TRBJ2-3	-	CASSRGRVADTQYF	TGTGCCAGCAGCCGCGGGCGGGTGGCAGATACGCAGTATTTT